A single T cell receptor (beta chain) is shown here with its context. This specimen belongs to a study of blood T cell repertoires in COVID-19. As for the study in general: The study drew acute and convalescent COVID-19 samples from the United States, Italy and Spain.

Clones were sequenced by immunoSEQ multiplex PCR, and TCRdb holds only the in-frame ones, with some missing. Of some 150,000 clones in the sample, about nine tenths were seen once. The sequencing sample was made of peripheral blood. The clonotype comes from a human donor in a cohort sampled during active COVID-19.

The CDR3 DNA follows: TGTGCCAGCAGTTACTCATCGACAGGGGATGATGGCTACACCTTC. Translating it yields CASSYSSTGDDGYTF. The chain combines TRBV6-5 with TRBJ1-2; 8 bases map to TRBD1. Germline loops: CDR1 MNHEY, CDR2 SVGAGI. The CDR3 is 15 amino acids. Trimming at V came to 0 bases and at J to 6 bases, leaving 6 bases not matched to a gene.